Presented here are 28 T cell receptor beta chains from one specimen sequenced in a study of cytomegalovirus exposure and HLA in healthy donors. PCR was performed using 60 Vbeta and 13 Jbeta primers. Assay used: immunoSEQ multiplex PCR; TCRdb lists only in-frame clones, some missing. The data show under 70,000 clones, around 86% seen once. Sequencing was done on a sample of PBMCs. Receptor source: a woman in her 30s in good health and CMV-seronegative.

In DNA, the CDR3 is TGTGCCAGCAGTTCGGGACTAGCGGGAGGGCCAGGCCAGCAGTACTTC. Translated, it gives CASSSGLAGGPGQQYF. This rearrangement joins TRBV2 to TRBJ2-7; 16 positions match TRBD2. V lost 5 bases, J lost 8 bases, and 9 bases stayed unmatched. Germline V CDR1 and CDR2: SNHLY, FYNNEI. This CDR3 comprises 16 residues.

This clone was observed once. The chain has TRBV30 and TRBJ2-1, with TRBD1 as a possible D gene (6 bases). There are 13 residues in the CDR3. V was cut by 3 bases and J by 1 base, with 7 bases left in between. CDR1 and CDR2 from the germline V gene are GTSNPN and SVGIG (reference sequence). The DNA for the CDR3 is TGTGCCTGGAGAGGGGGTTCCTACAATGAGCAGTTCTTC. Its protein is CAWRGGSYNEQFF.

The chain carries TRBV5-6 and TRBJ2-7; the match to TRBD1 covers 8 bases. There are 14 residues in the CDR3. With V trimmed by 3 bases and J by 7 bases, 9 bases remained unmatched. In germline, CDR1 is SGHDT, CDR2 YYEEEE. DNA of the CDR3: TGTGCCAGCAGCTCGACAGGGGCGCTTAAAGAGCAGTACTTC. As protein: CASSSTGALKEQYF. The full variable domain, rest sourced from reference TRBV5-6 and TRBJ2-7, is DAGVTQSPTHLIKTRGQQVTLRCSPKSGHDTVSWYQQALGQGPQFIFQYYEEEERQRGNFPDRFSGHQFPNYSSELNVNALLLGDSALYLCASSSTGALKEQYFGPGTRLTVT.

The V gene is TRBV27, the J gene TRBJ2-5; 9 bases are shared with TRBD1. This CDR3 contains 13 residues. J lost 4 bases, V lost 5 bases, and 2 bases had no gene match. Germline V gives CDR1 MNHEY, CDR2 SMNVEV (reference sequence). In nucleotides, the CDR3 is TGTGCCAGCAGTGGGACAGGGATAGAGACCCAGTACTTC. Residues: CASSGTGIETQYF.

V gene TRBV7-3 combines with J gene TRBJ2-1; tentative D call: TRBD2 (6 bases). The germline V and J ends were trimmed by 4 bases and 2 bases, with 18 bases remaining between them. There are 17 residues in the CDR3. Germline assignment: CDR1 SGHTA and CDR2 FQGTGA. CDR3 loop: CASSSSGAAGTYNEQFF. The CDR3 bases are TGTGCCAGCAGCTCCTCCGGGGCAGCGGGCACCTACAATGAGCAGTTCTTC.

DNA of the CDR3: TGTGCCAGCCAGACCTACAATGAGCAGTTCTTC. Translation gives CASQTYNEQFF. J is TRBJ2-1 and V is TRBV6-1, with D unresolved. The ends were cut back, 8 bases at V and 2 bases at J, with 4 bases in the middle. This CDR3 has 11 amino acids. CDR1 and CDR2 (germline): MNHNS, SASEGT.

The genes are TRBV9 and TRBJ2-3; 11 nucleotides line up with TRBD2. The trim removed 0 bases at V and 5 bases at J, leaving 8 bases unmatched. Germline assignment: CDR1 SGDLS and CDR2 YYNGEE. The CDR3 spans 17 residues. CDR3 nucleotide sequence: TGTGCCAGCAGCGTAGCTACAACTAGCGGGAGAGGAGATACGCAGTATTTT. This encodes CASSVATTSGRGDTQYF.

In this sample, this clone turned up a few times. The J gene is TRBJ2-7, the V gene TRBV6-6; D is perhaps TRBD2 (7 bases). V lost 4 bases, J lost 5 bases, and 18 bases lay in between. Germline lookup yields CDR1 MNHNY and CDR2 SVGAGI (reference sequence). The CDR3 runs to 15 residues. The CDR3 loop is CASSFWGGEGNEQYF. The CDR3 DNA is TGTGCCAGCAGTTTTTGGGGGGGCGAAGGGAACGAGCAGTACTTC.

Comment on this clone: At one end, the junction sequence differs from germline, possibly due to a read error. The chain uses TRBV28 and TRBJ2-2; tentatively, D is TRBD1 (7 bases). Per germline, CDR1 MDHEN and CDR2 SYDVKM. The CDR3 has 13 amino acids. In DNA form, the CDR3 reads TGTGCCAGCAGTTTGGACAGGCGCGGGGAGCCGTTTTTT. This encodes CASSLDRRGEPFF.

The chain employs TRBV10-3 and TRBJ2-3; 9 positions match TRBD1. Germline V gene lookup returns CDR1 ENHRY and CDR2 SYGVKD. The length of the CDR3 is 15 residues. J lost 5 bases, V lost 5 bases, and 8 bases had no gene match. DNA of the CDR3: TGTGCCATCAGTTACTCCGACAGGGGGAAAGATACGCAGTATTTT. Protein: CAISYSDRGKDTQYF.

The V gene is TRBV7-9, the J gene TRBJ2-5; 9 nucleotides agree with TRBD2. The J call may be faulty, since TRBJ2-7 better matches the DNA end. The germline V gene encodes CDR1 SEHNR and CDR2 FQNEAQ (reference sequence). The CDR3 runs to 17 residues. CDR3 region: CASSLDETLAGLGEQYF. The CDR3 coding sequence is TGTGCCAGCAGCTTAGACGAAACCCTAGCGGGATTAGGCGAGCAGTACTTC.

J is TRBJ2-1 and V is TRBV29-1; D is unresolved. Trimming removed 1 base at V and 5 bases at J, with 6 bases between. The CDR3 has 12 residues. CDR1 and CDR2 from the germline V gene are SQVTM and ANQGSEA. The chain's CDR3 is CSVEASDNEQFF. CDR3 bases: TGCAGCGTTGAAGCTTCTGACAATGAGCAGTTCTTC.

CDR3 region: CASNQGADTNYGYTF. Written as DNA, the CDR3 is TGTGCCAGCAACCAAGGGGCGGATACTAACTATGGCTACACCTTC. The genes are TRBV13 and TRBJ1-2; maybe TRBD1 (5 bases). Germline CDR1 reads PRHDT; CDR2 reads FYEKMQ (reference sequence). Between the trimmed V and J ends, which lost 7 bases and 0 bases, there was a span of 15 bases. The length of the CDR3 is 15 residues.

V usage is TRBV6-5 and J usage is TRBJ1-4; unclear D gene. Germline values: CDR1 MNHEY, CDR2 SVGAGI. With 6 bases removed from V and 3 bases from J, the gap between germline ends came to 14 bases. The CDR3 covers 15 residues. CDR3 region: CASSNGDFPNEKLFF. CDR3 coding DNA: TGTGCCAGCAGCAACGGAGACTTCCCTAATGAAAAACTGTTTTTT.

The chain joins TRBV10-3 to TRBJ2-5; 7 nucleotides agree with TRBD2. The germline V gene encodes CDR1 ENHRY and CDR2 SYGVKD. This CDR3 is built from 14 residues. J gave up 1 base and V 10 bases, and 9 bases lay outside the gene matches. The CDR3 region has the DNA TGTGCCACAGGAATTAGCGGGTCCCAAGAGACCCAGTACTTC. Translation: CATGISGSQETQYF.

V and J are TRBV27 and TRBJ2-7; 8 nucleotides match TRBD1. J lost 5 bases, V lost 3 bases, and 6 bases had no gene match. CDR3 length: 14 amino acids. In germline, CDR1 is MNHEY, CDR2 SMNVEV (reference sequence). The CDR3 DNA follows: TGTGCCAGCAGTTTGACAGGGGAGCTCGACGAGCAGTACTTC. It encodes CASSLTGELDEQYF.

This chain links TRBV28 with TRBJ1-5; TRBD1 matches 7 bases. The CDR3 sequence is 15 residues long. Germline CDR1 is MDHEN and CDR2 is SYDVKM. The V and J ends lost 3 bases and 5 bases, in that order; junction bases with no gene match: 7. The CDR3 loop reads CASSFADRSHQPQHF. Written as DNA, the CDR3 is TGTGCCAGCAGTTTCGCGGACAGGTCCCATCAGCCCCAGCATTTT.

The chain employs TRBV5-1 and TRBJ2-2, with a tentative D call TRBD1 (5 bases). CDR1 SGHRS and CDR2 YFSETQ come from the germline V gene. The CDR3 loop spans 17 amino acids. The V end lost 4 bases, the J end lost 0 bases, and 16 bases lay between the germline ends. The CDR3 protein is CASSMGAGYPNTGELFF. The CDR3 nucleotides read TGCGCCAGCAGCATGGGCGCAGGGTATCCGAACACCGGGGAGCTGTTTTTT.

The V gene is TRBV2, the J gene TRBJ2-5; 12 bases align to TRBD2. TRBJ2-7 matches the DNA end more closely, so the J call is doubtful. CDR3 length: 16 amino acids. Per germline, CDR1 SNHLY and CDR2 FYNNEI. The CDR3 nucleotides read TGTGCCAGCAGCCTAGCGGGAGGGCCGCTCGTATACGAGCAGTACTTC. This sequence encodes CASSLAGGPLVYEQYF.

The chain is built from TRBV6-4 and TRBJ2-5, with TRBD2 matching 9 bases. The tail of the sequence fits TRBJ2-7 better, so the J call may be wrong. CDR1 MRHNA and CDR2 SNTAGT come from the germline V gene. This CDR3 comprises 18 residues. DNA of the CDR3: TGTGCCAGCAAGACCCCGGGACTAGCACCCGCCATTCACTACGAGCAGTACTTC. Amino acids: CASKTPGLAPAIHYEQYF.

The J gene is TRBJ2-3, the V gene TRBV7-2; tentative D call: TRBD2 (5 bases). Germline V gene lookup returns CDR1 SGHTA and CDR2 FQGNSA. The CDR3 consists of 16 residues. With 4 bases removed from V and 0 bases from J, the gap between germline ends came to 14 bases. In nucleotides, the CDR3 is TGTGCCAGCAGCTGGCGTTGGGCGGGTAGCACAGATACGCAGTATTTT. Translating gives CASSWRWAGSTDTQYF.

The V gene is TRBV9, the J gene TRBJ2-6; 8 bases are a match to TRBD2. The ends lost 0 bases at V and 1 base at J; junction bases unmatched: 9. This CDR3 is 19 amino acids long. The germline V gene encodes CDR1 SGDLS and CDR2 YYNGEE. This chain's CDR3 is CASSVAGLAGGSGANVLTF. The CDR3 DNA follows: TGTGCCAGCAGCGTAGCCGGCCTAGCGGGCGGTTCTGGGGCCAACGTCCTGACTTTC.

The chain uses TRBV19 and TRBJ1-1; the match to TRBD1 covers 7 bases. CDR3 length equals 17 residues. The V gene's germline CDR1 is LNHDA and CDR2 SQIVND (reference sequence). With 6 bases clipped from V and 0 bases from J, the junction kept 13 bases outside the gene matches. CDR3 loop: CASSPPLGDSVNTEAFF. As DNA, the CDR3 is TGTGCCAGTAGCCCACCCCTAGGGGACAGTGTGAACACTGAAGCTTTCTTT.

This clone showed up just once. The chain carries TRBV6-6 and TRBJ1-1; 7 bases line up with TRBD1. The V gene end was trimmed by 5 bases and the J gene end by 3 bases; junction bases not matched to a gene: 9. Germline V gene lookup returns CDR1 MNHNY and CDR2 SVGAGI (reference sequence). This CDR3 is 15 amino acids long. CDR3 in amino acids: CASSTTGVRDTEAFF. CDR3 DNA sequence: TGTGCCAGCAGTACAACAGGGGTAAGGGACACTGAAGCTTTCTTT.

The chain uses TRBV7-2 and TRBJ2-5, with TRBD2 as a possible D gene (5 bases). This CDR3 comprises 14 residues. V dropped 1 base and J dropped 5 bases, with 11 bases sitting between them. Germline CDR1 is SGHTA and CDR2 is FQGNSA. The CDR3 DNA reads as TGTGCCAGCAGCTTAGGGGCTAGAGGGGAGACCCAGTACTTC. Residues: CASSLGARGETQYF.

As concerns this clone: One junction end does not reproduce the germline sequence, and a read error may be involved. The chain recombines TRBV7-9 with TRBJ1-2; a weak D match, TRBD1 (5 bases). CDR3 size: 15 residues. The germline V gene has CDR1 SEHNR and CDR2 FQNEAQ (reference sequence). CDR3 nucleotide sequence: TGTTCCAGCAGCACCCATCTCGACAGCAACTATGGCTACACCTTC. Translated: CSSSTHLDSNYGYTF.

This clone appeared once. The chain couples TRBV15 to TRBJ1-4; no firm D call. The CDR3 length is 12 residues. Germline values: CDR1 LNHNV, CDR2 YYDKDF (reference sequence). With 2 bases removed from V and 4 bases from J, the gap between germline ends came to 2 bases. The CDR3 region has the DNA TGTGCCACCAGCAGATATAATGAAAAACTGTTTTTT. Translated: CATSRYNEKLFF.

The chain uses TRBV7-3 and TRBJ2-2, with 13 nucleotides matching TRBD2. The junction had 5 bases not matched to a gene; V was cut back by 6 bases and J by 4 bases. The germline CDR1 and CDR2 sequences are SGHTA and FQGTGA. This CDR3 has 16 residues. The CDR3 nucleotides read TGTGCCAGCAGTTGGACTAGCGGGAGTGGCACCGGGGAGCTGTTTTTT. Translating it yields CASSWTSGSGTGELFF.